These 12 T cell receptor beta chains originate from one sample sequenced in a study of T cell repertoires in ileal Crohn's disease. The time point: neoterminal ileum biopsy at postoperative endoscopy, about 6 months after surgery. Method: immunoSEQ multiplex PCR; TCRdb's copy keeps in-frame clones and lacks some. The table includes about 62,000 clones, about 89% detected once. Sequencing input: ileal tissue. These receptors were taken from an adult with Crohn's disease.

This chain uses TRBV18 with TRBJ1-2, with unresolved D. Per the germline V gene, CDR1 is KGHSH and CDR2 is LQKENI. Trimming removed 3 bases from V and 1 base from J, with 12 bases in between. CDR3 length: 15 amino acids. CDR3 loop: CASSPQTLDNYGYTF. As DNA, the CDR3 is TGTGCCAGCTCACCTCAGACACTTGATAACTATGGCTACACCTTC.

The chain carries TRBV5-1 and TRBJ1-5; TRBD1 might be the D (5 bases). The V and J ends lost 1 base and 7 bases respectively, with 12 bases between them. The CDR3 has 14 residues. Germline lookup yields CDR1 SGHRS and CDR2 YFSETQ. The CDR3 spells CASSLFGGGQPQHF. CDR3 nucleotide sequence: TGCGCCAGCAGCTTGTTTGGCGGGGGGCAGCCCCAGCATTTT.

The chain links TRBV18 to TRBJ1-3, with unresolved D. V lost 1 base and J 4 bases, leaving 11 bases between the germline ends. The CDR3 has 15 amino acids. Germline values: CDR1 KGHSH, CDR2 LQKENI. The chain's CDR3 is CASSPLVAEGNTIYF. The CDR3 DNA sequence: TGTGCCAGCTCACCACTAGTCGCGGAAGGAAACACCATATATTTT. Full variable domain (missing parts from reference TRBV18 and TRBJ1-3): NAGVMQNPRHLVRRRGQEARLRCSPMKGHSHVYWYRQLPEEGLKFMVYLQKENIIDESGMPKERFSAEFPKEGPSILRIQQVVRGDSAAYFCASSPLVAEGNTIYFGEGSWLTVV.

The chain joins TRBV27 to TRBJ2-1; 12 nucleotides line up with TRBD2. The V segment lost 8 bases and the J segment 4 bases; nucleotides outside the gene matches: 6. CDR1 is MNHEY, CDR2 SMNVEV, per germline (reference sequence). This CDR3 has 15 amino acids. CDR3: CASGHTSGRYNEQFF. CDR3 DNA sequence: TGTGCCAGCGGTCATACTAGCGGGAGGTACAATGAGCAGTTCTTC.

The rearrangement joins TRBV5-5 to TRBJ1-1; TRBD1 is a possible D gene (5 bases). Trimming removed 4 bases from V and 1 base from J, with 14 bases in between. The CDR3 consists of 15 residues. CDR1 is SGHKS and CDR2 is YYEKEE in the germline V gene (reference sequence). The CDR3 DNA follows: TGTGCCAGCAGCCCGACGGGGGGACCGAACACTGAAGCTTTCTTT. It is translated as CASSPTGGPNTEAFF. Supplemented by reference TRBV5-5 and TRBJ1-1, the full variable domain reads DAGVTQSPTHLIKTRGQQVTLRCSPISGHKSVSWYQQVLGQGPQFIFQYYEKEERGRGNFPDRFSARQFPNYSSELNVNALLLGDSALYLCASSPTGGPNTEAFFGQGTRLTVV.

The CDR3: CASSFRGSSGANVLTF. CDR3 sequence (DNA): TGTGCCAGCAGCTTTAGGGGGTCCTCTGGGGCCAACGTCCTGACTTTC. The chain employs TRBV5-6 and TRBJ2-6; a possible D gene is TRBD1 (6 bases). Trimming left V 2 bases short and J 0 bases short, with 9 bases between. The CDR3 spans 16 residues. Looked up from germline, CDR1 is SGHDT and CDR2 is YYEEEE.

The chain joins TRBV10-3 to TRBJ2-7; the D is unclear. This CDR3 spans 11 amino acids. In germline, CDR1 is ENHRY, CDR2 SYGVKD. Trimming shortened V by 4 bases and J by 4 bases, and 5 bases separated the two germline ends. CDR3 sequence reads: CAISAGYEQYV. The CDR3 DNA follows: TGTGCCATCAGTGCCGGGTACGAGCAGTACGTC.

This clone has a single count. The rearrangement joins TRBV28 to TRBJ2-7; TRBD2 agrees at 7 bases. Germline CDR1 is MDHEN and CDR2 is SYDVKM. The CDR3 has 13 residues. Trimming removed 2 bases from V and 6 bases from J; junction bases left unmatched: 4. The CDR3 reads CASSLAGVFEQYF. Written as DNA, the CDR3 is TGTGCCAGCAGTTTAGCGGGAGTATTCGAGCAGTACTTC.

This chain uses TRBV5-1 with TRBJ1-4; 8 positions agree with TRBD1. Germline loops: CDR1 SGHRS, CDR2 YFSETQ. The CDR3 sequence is 15 residues long. J was trimmed by 4 bases and V by 0 bases; bases with no gene match: 2. The CDR3 loop is CASSLEGQVNEKLFF. The CDR3 DNA reads as TGCGCCAGCAGCTTGGAGGGACAGGTTAATGAAAAACTGTTTTTT.

The chain links TRBV6-5 to TRBJ2-2; TRBD1 is a possible D gene (6 bases). Between the trimmed V and J ends, which lost 6 bases and 5 bases, there was a span of 10 bases. The CDR3 has 13 residues. The germline gives CDR1 MNHEY, CDR2 SVGAGI. Here the CDR3 reads CASSPDRTGELFF. CDR3 in DNA: TGTGCCAGCAGCCCCGACAGGACCGGGGAGCTGTTTTTT.

The chain uses TRBV7-2 and TRBJ2-7; 12 bases map to TRBD1. Germline CDR1 reads SGHTA; CDR2 reads FQGNSA. The length of the CDR3 is 17 residues. V dropped 2 bases and J dropped 2; count of bases not matched to a gene: 7. CDR3 residues: CASSLRDRGHQPYEQYF. The CDR3 DNA reads TGTGCCAGCAGCTTAAGGGACAGGGGGCATCAGCCCTACGAGCAGTACTTC.

This chain joins TRBV30 and TRBJ1-1, with D unresolved. From germline, CDR1 is GTSNPN and CDR2 SVGIG (reference sequence). The CDR3 loop spans 13 amino acids. The ends were cut back, 5 bases at V and 1 base at J, with 11 bases in the middle. As DNA, the CDR3 is TGTGCCTGGCAGAATTATGGGAACACTGAAGCTTTCTTT. It encodes CAWQNYGNTEAFF.